Listed below are T cell receptor beta chains from one sample, sequenced in a study of blood T cells in healthy people across ages. TCRdb ran MiXCR on the 5' RACE reads and lists one entry per CDR3 protein. The sample has roughly 700,000 distinct CDR3 sequences; around 32% are singletons. The sample taken for sequencing was blood. These receptor sequences come from a woman older than 75 in good health. Both conserved end residues are part of each CDR3. The order of the fields is CDR3 DNA, CDR3 protein, J gene, D gene, clone size, V gene. The D gene is left open where the match is weak. For some rows the clone size is stated as once, few or many, or as a class when expanded; others skip it.

DNA: TGTGCCAGCAGTTTACGGTCAGGGGCTGGCTACACCTTC
CDR3: CASSLRSGAGYTF
J: TRBJ1-2
D: NA
size: NA
V: TRBV27

DNA: TGTGCCAGCGAGGGGATACACGGGGGTGAAGCTTTCTTT
CDR3: CASEGIHGGEAFF
J: TRBJ1-1
D: NA
size: NA
V: TRBV12-3/TRBV12-4

DNA: TGTGCCAGCAGTTTCGGCAGGGGGTACACTGAAGCTTTCTTT
CDR3: CASSFGRGYTEAFF
J: TRBJ1-1
D: TRBD1
size: NA
V: TRBV12-3/TRBV12-4

DNA: TGTGCCAGCAGCTCAACCAGCAGGGGCTCAGAGACCGGGGAGCTGTTTTTT
CDR3: CASSSTSRGSETGELFF
J: TRBJ2-2
D: NA
size: NA
V: TRBV7-3

DNA: TGCAGTGCTAGGGGCGGCCTCCCCTACAATGAGCAGTTCTTC
CDR3: CSARGGLPYNEQFF
J: TRBJ2-1
D: NA
size: NA
V: TRBV20-1

DNA: TGCGCCAGCAGCCAAGGGTACAACGAGGAAAAACTGTTTTTT
CDR3: CASSQGYNEEKLFF
J: TRBJ1-4
D: NA
size: NA
V: TRBV4-3

DNA: TGTGCCATCAGTACCGGGACAGGGGGCGGTGGAGATACGCAGTATTTT
CDR3: CAISTGTGGGGDTQYF
J: TRBJ2-3
D: TRBD1
size: many
V: TRBV10-3

DNA: TGTGCCAGCTCACCAATAACAGCGCCGGATGGCTACACCTTC
CDR3: CASSPITAPDGYTF
J: TRBJ1-2
D: NA
size: many
V: TRBV18

DNA: TGTGCCTGGAGTATAAAGGGGGGGAGCAATCAGCCCCAGCATTTT
CDR3: CAWSIKGGSNQPQHF
J: TRBJ1-5
D: NA
size: few
V: TRBV30

DNA: TGTGCCAGCAGTCATACCTTATTCGCGGCGGGGGGACAAGAGACCCAGTACTTC
CDR3: CASSHTLFAAGGQETQYF
J: TRBJ2-5
D: TRBD2
size: NA
V: TRBV5-6

DNA: TGCGCCAGCAGCCGCCCAGGGTTCTACGAGCAGTACTTC
CDR3: CASSRPGFYEQYF
J: TRBJ2-7
D: NA
size: NA
V: TRBV5-1

DNA: TGCGCCAGCAGCCTCCGGGACTACACCGGGGAGCTGTTTTTT
CDR3: CASSLRDYTGELFF
J: TRBJ2-2
D: NA
size: NA
V: TRBV4-1

DNA: TGTGCCAGCAGTGACATACTCAGGACAGGCCAAGAGACCCAGTACTTC
CDR3: CASSDILRTGQETQYF
J: TRBJ2-5
D: TRBD1
size: few
V: TRBV6-1

DNA: TGTGCCAGCAGTGACTCGCCCCTAGCGGACAACACAGATACGCAGTATTTT
CDR3: CASSDSPLADNTDTQYF
J: TRBJ2-3
D: TRBD2
size: NA
V: TRBV6-4

DNA: TGTGCCAGCAGCTCGGACAGGACCACAGATACGCAGTATTTT
CDR3: CASSSDRTTDTQYF
J: TRBJ2-3
D: TRBD1
size: many
V: TRBV7-9

DNA: TGTGCCAGCCGGACATTTGGCTATGGCTACACCTTC
CDR3: CASRTFGYGYTF
J: TRBJ1-2
D: NA
size: many
V: TRBV12-3/TRBV12-4

DNA: TGTGCCAGCAGCGGGTTCGGCTATTCACCCCCCCACTTT
CDR3: CASSGFGYSPPHF
J: TRBJ1-6
D: NA
size: NA
V: TRBV7-9

DNA: TGTGCCAGCAGCGTAGATGCGGGGCGGACAGATACGCAGTATTTT
CDR3: CASSVDAGRTDTQYF
J: TRBJ2-3
D: NA
size: many
V: TRBV9

DNA: TGTGCCAGCACTTCGCAGGGGGCCACCGGGGAGCTGTTTTTT
CDR3: CASTSQGATGELFF
J: TRBJ2-2
D: TRBD1
size: NA
V: TRBV2

DNA: TGCAGTGCCCGCGATACGGCCAAAAACATTCAGTACTTC
CDR3: CSARDTAKNIQYF
J: TRBJ2-4
D: NA
size: NA
V: TRBV20-1

DNA: TGTGCCAGCAGTGAAGACCATTACGGTGGCTACACCTTC
CDR3: CASSEDHYGGYTF
J: TRBJ1-2
D: NA
size: many
V: TRBV6-1

DNA: TGCGCCAGCAGCCAAGCCCGGGCAGGGTGGAACTATGGCTACACCTTC
CDR3: CASSQARAGWNYGYTF
J: TRBJ1-2
D: NA
size: few
V: TRBV4-1

DNA: TGTGCCTGGAGCGTCTCTGGGGCCAACGTCCTGACTTTC
CDR3: CAWSVSGANVLTF
J: TRBJ2-6
D: NA
size: few
V: TRBV30

DNA: TGCAGTGCTAGGGACCTGTGGGCTGAGCAGTTCTTC
CDR3: CSARDLWAEQFF
J: TRBJ2-1
D: NA
size: many
V: TRBV20-1

DNA: TGTGCCAGCAGTGTAATTGTGACAGTGATGAACACCGGGGAGCTGTTTTTT
CDR3: CASSVIVTVMNTGELFF
J: TRBJ2-2
D: NA
size: few
V: TRBV6-1

DNA: TGCAGTGCTAGAGATCGGGAGCGGATCCAAGAGACCCAGTACTTC
CDR3: CSARDRERIQETQYF
J: TRBJ2-5
D: NA
size: NA
V: TRBV20-1

DNA: TGTGCCAGCAGTATCCGGTGGAGCGGGGGGGCGGGGAATGAGCAGTTCTTC
CDR3: CASSIRWSGGAGNEQFF
J: TRBJ2-1
D: TRBD2
size: many
V: TRBV27

DNA: TGCAGTGCTGGAACGAGCATCGATGAGCAGTTCTTC
CDR3: CSAGTSIDEQFF
J: TRBJ2-1
D: NA
size: NA
V: TRBV20-1

DNA: TGTGCCATCAGAGACCCCGGGACAGTCAATCAGCCCCAGCATTTT
CDR3: CAIRDPGTVNQPQHF
J: TRBJ1-5
D: TRBD1
size: NA
V: TRBV10-3

DNA: TGCAGTGCTAGAAGGGCTAGCGGCTACAATGAGCAGTTCTTC
CDR3: CSARRASGYNEQFF
J: TRBJ2-1
D: TRBD2
size: many
V: TRBV20-1

DNA: TGTGCCAGCTCAATTGGGGGGGACACTGAAGCTTTCTTT
CDR3: CASSIGGDTEAFF
J: TRBJ1-1
D: NA
size: NA
V: TRBV18

DNA: TGCAGTGCTAAACAGGGGGCAGCGGATCAGCCCCAGCATTTT
CDR3: CSAKQGAADQPQHF
J: TRBJ1-5
D: TRBD1
size: many
V: TRBV20-1

DNA: TGCAGTGCTAGCCCGGGACTAGCGGGGTGGGATACGCAGTATTTT
CDR3: CSASPGLAGWDTQYF
J: TRBJ2-3
D: TRBD2
size: many
V: TRBV20-1

DNA: TGCAGTACTAGTACGACTAGCGGAGAGGGACCCACAGATACGCAGTATTTT
CDR3: CSTSTTSGEGPTDTQYF
J: TRBJ2-3
D: TRBD2
size: NA
V: TRBV20-1

DNA: TGTGCCAGCAGCCGTGGACAGGGCGCGACCCAGCCCCAGCATTTT
CDR3: CASSRGQGATQPQHF
J: TRBJ1-5
D: TRBD1
size: NA
V: TRBV6-5

DNA: TGTGCCAGCAGTTCCGGGACTAGCGGGGGAGAGACCCAGTACTTC
CDR3: CASSSGTSGGETQYF
J: TRBJ2-5
D: TRBD2
size: many
V: TRBV28